Sequencing of this T cell receptor beta chain was carried out in a study of T-cell memory formation after mild COVID-19. Regarding the study as a whole: The study found contracting CD4+ clones mainly in CM and EM and contracting CD8+ clones in EMRA. A subset of responding clones appeared in pre-infection memory, suggesting cross-reactive memory joined. Day 37-peaking second-wave clones had unconfirmed SARS-CoV-2 specificity.

Constant-segment primers served in 5'RACE that generated TCR alpha and TCR beta cDNA libraries bearing sample barcodes and UMIs. TCRdb re-called the 5' RACE reads through MiXCR, storing one row per CDR3 protein. The sample consists of 170,000 or so distinct CDR3 sequences, over 20% of them appearing once. CDR1 is MNHEY, CDR2 SVGEGT, per germline. V lost 4 bases to trimming and J lost 4 bases; unmatched junction nucleotides: 10. The CDR3 length is 16 residues. There are a few counts of this clonotype. The target antigen is unknown. The chain uses TRBV6-2 or TRBV6-3 and TRBJ1-5; 7 bases align to TRBD1. The receptor's source is an adult woman who had mild COVID-19 (a few samples of this study predate the infection). Cell type and time point are not known. The sample consisted of PBMCs or a T cell subset sorted from them (not recorded which). CDR3 nucleotide sequence: TGTGCCAGCAGTTCCCGGGACAGCGGGCGGAATCAGCCCCAGCATTTT. Translated, it gives CASSSRDSGRNQPQHF.